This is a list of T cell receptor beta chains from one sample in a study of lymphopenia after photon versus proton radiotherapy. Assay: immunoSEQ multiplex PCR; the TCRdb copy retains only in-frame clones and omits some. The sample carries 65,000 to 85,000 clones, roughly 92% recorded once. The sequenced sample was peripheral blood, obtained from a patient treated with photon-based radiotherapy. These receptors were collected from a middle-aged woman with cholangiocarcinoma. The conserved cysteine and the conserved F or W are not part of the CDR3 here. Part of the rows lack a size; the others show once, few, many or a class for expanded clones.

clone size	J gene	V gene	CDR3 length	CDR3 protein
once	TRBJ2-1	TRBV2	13	ASSEASGLHNEQF
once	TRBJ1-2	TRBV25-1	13	ASSEVGQGAYGYT
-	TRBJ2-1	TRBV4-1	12	ASSYQQGINEQF
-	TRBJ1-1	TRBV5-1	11	ASSLFGNTEAF
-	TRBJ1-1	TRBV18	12	ASSPQGTNTEAF
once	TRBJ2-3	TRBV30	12	AWRGLGHSDTQY
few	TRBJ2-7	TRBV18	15	ASSPLPTSGLPYEQY
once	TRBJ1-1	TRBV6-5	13	ASIPRGPRNTEAF
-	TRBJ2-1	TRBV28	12	ASSLIVGDNEQF
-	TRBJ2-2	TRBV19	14	ASSSTTSGKAGELF
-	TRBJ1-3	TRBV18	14	ASSLSAGKTGNTIY
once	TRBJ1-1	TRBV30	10	AWRSDYTEAF
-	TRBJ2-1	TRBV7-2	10	ASSSDLNEQF
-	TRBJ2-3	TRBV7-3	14	ASSWGLAGGTDTQY
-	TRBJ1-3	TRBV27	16	ASSPYLGGVDSGNTIY
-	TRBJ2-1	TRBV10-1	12	ATSPGQGYNEQF
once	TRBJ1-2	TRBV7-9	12	ASTPTGDGYGYT
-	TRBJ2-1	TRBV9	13	ASSVGGNPYNEQF
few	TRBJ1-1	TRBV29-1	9	SMRRGPEAF
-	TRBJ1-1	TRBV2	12	ASSEAYLNTEAF
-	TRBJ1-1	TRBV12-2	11	ASRLWGDPQAF
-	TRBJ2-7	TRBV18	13	ASSLGQGLTYEQY
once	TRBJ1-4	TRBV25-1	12	ASSNTGANEKLF
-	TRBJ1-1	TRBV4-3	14	ASSQDVGTTNTEAF
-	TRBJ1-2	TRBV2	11	ASLPQGNYGYT
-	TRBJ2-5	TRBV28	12	ASSYIGPVETQY
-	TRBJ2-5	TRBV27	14	ASRAYGTGRQETQY
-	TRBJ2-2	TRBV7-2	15	ASSLGGGGLHTGELF
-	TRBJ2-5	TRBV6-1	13	ASSEAVGQQETQY
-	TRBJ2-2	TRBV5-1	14	ASSLAGSKNTGELF
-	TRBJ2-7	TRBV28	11	ASTGEIVGEQY
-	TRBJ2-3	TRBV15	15	ATSTAPAGGGQYTQY
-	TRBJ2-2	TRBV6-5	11	ASRRENTGELF
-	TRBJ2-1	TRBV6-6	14	ASSLSTGGHYNEQF
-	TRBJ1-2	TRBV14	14	ASSRRDRAPLDGYT
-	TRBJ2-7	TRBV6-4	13	ASSDPGTFSYEQY
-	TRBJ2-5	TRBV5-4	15	ASSFLLASELKETQY
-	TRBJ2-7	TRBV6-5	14	ASRYQTSGLPYEQY
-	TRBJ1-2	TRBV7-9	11	ASSQDRGYGYT
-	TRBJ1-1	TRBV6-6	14	ASSYSYGGDDPEAF
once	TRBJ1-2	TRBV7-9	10	ASSLDLGGYT
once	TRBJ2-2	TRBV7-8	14	ASSLETPVWSGELF
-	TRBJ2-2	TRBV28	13	ASSLQGGYTGELF
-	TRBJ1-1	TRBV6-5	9	ASKVRNEAF
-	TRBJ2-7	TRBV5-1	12	ASSLDRDTYEQY
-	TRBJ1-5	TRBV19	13	ASSPGGNGIQPQH
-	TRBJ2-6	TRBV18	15	ASSPEQGESGANVLT
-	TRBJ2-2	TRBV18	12	ASSPMEGTGELF
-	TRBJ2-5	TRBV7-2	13	ASSPGQGPQETQY
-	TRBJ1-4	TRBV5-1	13	ASRVIGQENEKLF
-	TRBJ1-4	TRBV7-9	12	ASSQGQLNEKLF
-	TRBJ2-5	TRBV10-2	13	ASSGGQGIQETQY
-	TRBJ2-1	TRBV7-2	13	ASSLSSGTWGEQF
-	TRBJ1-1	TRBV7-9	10	ASSLSGTEAF